This entry lists 15 T cell receptor beta chains sequenced from one sample in a study of OX40 agonist ivuxolimab in advanced cancers. The data were produced by immunoSEQ multiplex PCR, yet TCRdb's version contains in-frame clones alone and is incomplete. The table shows roughly 12,000 clones, with 80% to 95% occurring only once. This sample comprised CD4+ or CD8+ T cells sorted from blood, obtained in a trial of the OX40 agonist ivuxolimab. The receptors stem from an adult with an advanced solid tumor such as melanoma, head and neck, liver or kidney cancer.

The chain carries TRBV11-3 and TRBJ1-4; 8 positions match TRBD1. The germline CDR1 and CDR2 sequences are SGHNT and YENEEA. With 4 bases clipped from V and 5 bases from J, the junction kept 6 bases outside the gene matches. The CDR3 is made up of 15 amino acids. CDR3 amino acids: CASSSRQGPNEKLFF. DNA of the CDR3: TGTGCCAGCAGCTCGAGACAGGGGCCGAATGAAAAACTGTTTTTT.

The chain employs TRBV6-6 and TRBJ2-3; weak D call: TRBD1 (5 bases). Trimming shortened V by 6 bases and J by 2 bases, and 9 bases separated the two germline ends. The CDR3 is 13 amino acids. Per the germline V gene, CDR1 is MNHNY and CDR2 is SVGAGI (reference sequence). CDR3 nucleotides: TGTGCCAGCAGCGCAGGGCCCACAGATACGCAGTATTTT. Its translation: CASSAGPTDTQYF.

This clone appeared a single time. The chain uses TRBV29-1 and TRBJ2-5; no clear D. The CDR3 extends over 14 amino acids. Trimming shortened V by 4 bases and J by 5 bases, and 17 bases separated the two germline ends. Per the germline V gene, CDR1 is SQVTM and CDR2 is ANQGSEA. CDR3 region: CSVGYLQTRETQYF. The CDR3 nucleotides are TGCAGCGTTGGGTACCTTCAGACGAGGGAGACCCAGTACTTC.

The chain combines TRBV11-3 with TRBJ2-3; a possible D gene is TRBD1 (6 bases). Between the trimmed V and J ends, which lost 5 bases and 3 bases, there was a span of 15 bases. The CDR3 loop spans 15 amino acids. Germline loops: CDR1 SGHNT, CDR2 YENEEA. The CDR3 reads CASSHPGHQTDTQYF. Here the CDR3 DNA reads TGTGCCAGCAGCCATCCGGGACACCAAACAGATACGCAGTATTTT. The variable domain in full, with the rest retrieved from reference TRBV11-3 and TRBJ2-3, is EAGVVQSPRYKIIEKKQPVAFWCNPISGHNTLYWYLQNLGQGPELLIRYENEEAVDDSQLPKDRFSAERLKGVDSTLKIQPAELGDSAVYLCASSHPGHQTDTQYFGPGTRLTVL.

This clone was found once. The genes are TRBV11-3 and TRBJ2-7; a possible D gene is TRBD1 (5 bases). V was pared by 5 bases and J by 3 bases, with 11 bases between. Germline V gene data show CDR1 as SGHNT and CDR2 as YENEEA. CDR3 length equals 13 residues. In nucleotides, the CDR3 is TGTGCCAGCAGCGACCGGACACGCTACGAGCAGTACTTC. Its protein is CASSDRTRYEQYF.

The chain recombines TRBV6-1 with TRBJ2-7, with 8 bases fitting TRBD2. CDR1 is MNHNS and CDR2 is SASEGT in the germline V gene. This CDR3 comprises 16 residues. V dropped 4 bases and J dropped 0; count of bases not matched to a gene: 8. The CDR3 reads CASSGTGLGISYEQYF. CDR3 nucleotides: TGTGCCAGCAGTGGGACGGGACTAGGGATCTCCTACGAGCAGTACTTC.

The V and J genes are TRBV7-6 and TRBJ2-1, with 8 bases identical to TRBD2. Trimming removed 5 bases from V and 6 bases from J; junction bases left unmatched: 6. This CDR3 is 14 amino acids long. Germline V gene data show CDR1 as SGHVS and CDR2 as FNYEAQ. Written as DNA, the CDR3 is TGTGCCAGCAGCCGTTTTAGCGGGACCAATGAGCAGTTCTTC. Translation gives CASSRFSGTNEQFF.

The chain carries TRBV7-9 and TRBJ1-3; a possible D gene is TRBD1 (5 bases). Trimming shortened V by 5 bases and J by 0 bases, and 11 bases separated the two germline ends. This CDR3 has 15 amino acids. Per germline, CDR1 SEHNR and CDR2 FQNEAQ (reference sequence). The CDR3 sequence is CASSPRQSSGNTIYF. The CDR3 bases are TGTGCCAGCAGCCCAAGACAGAGCTCTGGAAACACCATATATTTT.

The CDR3 bases are TGCGCCAGCAGCCAAGATTACAGGGGGAGTCAGCCCCAGCATTTT. Amino acid sequence: CASSQDYRGSQPQHF. The chain couples TRBV4-3 to TRBJ1-5; TRBD1 aligns across 8 bases. Per germline, CDR1 LGHNA and CDR2 YSLEER. This CDR3 spans 15 amino acids. V shed 0 bases and J 6 bases; nucleotides not matched to a gene: 4.

The chain couples TRBV4-3 to TRBJ1-4, with D hard to call. V was cut by 0 bases and J by 0 bases, with 11 bases left in between. CDR3 length equals 17 residues. Germline V gene sequence: CDR1 LGHNA, CDR2 YSLEER. The CDR3 DNA is TGCGCCAGCAGCCAAGATCATCCCTACGCAACTAATGAAAAACTGTTTTTT. Its protein is CASSQDHPYATNEKLFF.

The chain has TRBV19 and TRBJ2-2; D is unclear. CDR3 length equals 15 residues. Trimming removed 9 bases at V and 6 bases at J, with 20 bases between. CDR1 is LNHDA and CDR2 is SQIVND in the germline V gene (reference sequence). The CDR3 protein is CASQGSGWGSGELFF. For the CDR3, the DNA is TGTGCCAGCCAAGGATCCGGATGGGGTTCCGGGGAGCTGTTTTTT.

The chain combines TRBV2 with TRBJ2-7; D might be TRBD2 (7 bases). The CDR3 length is 15 residues. Trimming took off 2 bases at V and 1 base at J, with 12 bases between the two ends. The germline V gene has CDR1 SNHLY and CDR2 FYNNEI. The CDR3 here is CASSEWGGSSYEQYF. The CDR3 DNA reads as TGTGCCAGCAGTGAATGGGGGGGCAGTTCCTACGAGCAGTACTTC.

The rearrangement links TRBV6-5 to TRBJ1-2; TRBD1 is a possible D gene (6 bases). CDR3 length equals 12 residues. Per germline, CDR1 MNHEY and CDR2 SVGAGI. The V gene lost 4 bases and the J gene lost 8 bases, with 11 bases spanning the gap. CDR3 nucleotides: TGTGCCAGCAGTTCAGGGACACGAGGCTACACCTTC. It specifies CASSSGTRGYTF.

The chain joins TRBV5-4 to TRBJ2-2, with 10 bases aligning to TRBD1. V lost 4 bases and J lost 6; bases outside the gene matches: 9. Germline CDR1 SGHNT, CDR2 YYREEE (reference sequence). The CDR3 spans 16 residues. CDR3 loop: CASSHSPGTGAGELFF. In nucleotides, the CDR3 is TGTGCCAGCAGCCATAGTCCCGGGACAGGGGCCGGGGAGCTGTTTTTT.

Points on this clone: One junction end disagrees with the germline gene, perhaps due to a read error. CDR3 in amino acids: CASSLDGDTRELFF. The CDR3 coding sequence is TGTGCCAGCAGCTTAGATGGGGACACCAGGGAGCTGTTTTTT. This sequence joins TRBV13 and TRBJ2-2, with D tentatively TRBD1 (6 bases). This CDR3 comprises 14 residues. Germline V CDR1 and CDR2: PRHDT, FYEKMQ (reference sequence).